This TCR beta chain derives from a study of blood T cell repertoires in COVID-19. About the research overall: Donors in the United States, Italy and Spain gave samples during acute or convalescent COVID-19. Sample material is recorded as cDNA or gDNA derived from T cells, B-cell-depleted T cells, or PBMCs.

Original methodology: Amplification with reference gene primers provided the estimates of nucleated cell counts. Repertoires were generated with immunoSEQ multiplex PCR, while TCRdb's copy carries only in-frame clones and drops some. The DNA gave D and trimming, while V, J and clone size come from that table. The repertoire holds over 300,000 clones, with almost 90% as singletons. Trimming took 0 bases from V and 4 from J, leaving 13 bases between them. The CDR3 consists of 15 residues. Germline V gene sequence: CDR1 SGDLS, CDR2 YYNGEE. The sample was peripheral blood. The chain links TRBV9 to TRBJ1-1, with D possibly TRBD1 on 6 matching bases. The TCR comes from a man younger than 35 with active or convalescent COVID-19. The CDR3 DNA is TGTGCCAGCAGCGTAGGAGGGAGGGGGGGCACTGAAGCTTTCTTT. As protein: CASSVGGRGGTEAFF.